This is a list of T cell receptor beta chains from one sample in a study of blood T cell repertoires in COVID-19. Sequenced by immunoSEQ multiplex PCR; TCRdb stores in-frame clones only, minus some. The sample carries about 190,000 clones, less than 80% recorded once. The sample taken for sequencing was peripheral blood. The receptor set was obtained from a man aged 45-60 years who had recovered from COVID-19. Each CDR3 is given with its conserved first and last residue. Fields, in order: V gene, J gene, CDR3 protein.

V gene: TRBV5-6
J gene: TRBJ2-7
CDR3 protein: CASSIRDREFYEQYF

V gene: TRBV5-1
J gene: TRBJ2-5
CDR3 protein: CASSTEGQPQETQYF

V gene: TRBV20-1
J gene: TRBJ1-2
CDR3 protein: CSGGQNYGYTF

V gene: TRBV2
J gene: TRBJ1-4
CDR3 protein: CASRQGALSEKLFF

V gene: TRBV20-1
J gene: TRBJ1-2
CDR3 protein: CSASKGDGGYTF

V gene: TRBV6-5
J gene: TRBJ2-1
CDR3 protein: CASSNGVGEQFF

V gene: TRBV3-1/TRBV3-2
J gene: TRBJ1-2
CDR3 protein: CASSQELWSYGYTF

V gene: TRBV6-5
J gene: TRBJ2-2
CDR3 protein: CASAGGLITGELFF

V gene: TRBV27
J gene: TRBJ2-5
CDR3 protein: CASSPNRAVRGRETQYF

V gene: TRBV7-2
J gene: TRBJ2-7
CDR3 protein: CASSPRGLAGLIRGEQYF

V gene: TRBV30
J gene: TRBJ2-3
CDR3 protein: CAWIGRREGRSDTQYF

V gene: TRBV11-3
J gene: TRBJ2-1
CDR3 protein: CASSGSDEQFF

V gene: TRBV27
J gene: TRBJ1-2
CDR3 protein: CASSHGTGDSHGYTF

V gene: TRBV5-4
J gene: TRBJ2-3
CDR3 protein: CASSLSQGGYTDTQYF

V gene: TRBV5-1
J gene: TRBJ2-3
CDR3 protein: CASSLSQPSGDTQYF

V gene: TRBV11-2
J gene: TRBJ2-5
CDR3 protein: CASSFGPLAGQTQYF

V gene: TRBV7-3
J gene: TRBJ2-7
CDR3 protein: CASSQTQASREQYF

V gene: TRBV5-4
J gene: TRBJ1-6
CDR3 protein: CASSPLKAGQNSPLHF

V gene: TRBV12-3/TRBV12-4
J gene: TRBJ1-2
CDR3 protein: CASTSWPNGYTF

V gene: TRBV6-5
J gene: TRBJ2-7
CDR3 protein: CASRGVKGTFYEQYF

V gene: TRBV6-4
J gene: TRBJ2-1
CDR3 protein: CASSVEAGTDEQFF

V gene: TRBV5-1
J gene: TRBJ2-7
CDR3 protein: CASSTQPGQGTYEQYF

V gene: TRBV10-3
J gene: TRBJ2-1
CDR3 protein: CAISGTTTDSYNEQFF

V gene: TRBV9
J gene: TRBJ2-2
CDR3 protein: CASSIRQGGTGELFF

V gene: TRBV7-2
J gene: TRBJ2-2
CDR3 protein: CASSLGGPGTGELFF

V gene: TRBV5-1
J gene: TRBJ2-3
CDR3 protein: CASSTTSARTDTQYF

V gene: TRBV5-1
J gene: TRBJ2-1
CDR3 protein: CASSSPVLASYNEQFF

V gene: TRBV7-9
J gene: TRBJ1-2
CDR3 protein: CASSLGPDRDAGYTF

V gene: TRBV27
J gene: TRBJ1-6
CDR3 protein: CASSQRGSDRFDNSPLHF

V gene: TRBV5-6
J gene: TRBJ2-2
CDR3 protein: CASSWSGRGSTGELFF

V gene: TRBV7-9
J gene: TRBJ2-7
CDR3 protein: CASMGTSLYEQYF

V gene: TRBV7-7
J gene: TRBJ2-1
CDR3 protein: CASSLEVFVAGANNEQFF

V gene: TRBV27
J gene: TRBJ2-1
CDR3 protein: CASSLWDRGHNEQFF

V gene: TRBV10-3
J gene: TRBJ2-2
CDR3 protein: CAISKVLAGVDTGELFF

V gene: TRBV30
J gene: TRBJ1-1
CDR3 protein: CAWSVEEDTEAFF

V gene: TRBV6-5
J gene: TRBJ1-1
CDR3 protein: CASSYSEGNAEAFF

V gene: TRBV24-1
J gene: TRBJ2-2
CDR3 protein: CATSDQKNSGELFF

V gene: TRBV29-1
J gene: TRBJ2-1
CDR3 protein: CSVYGTFSYNEQFF

V gene: TRBV18
J gene: TRBJ1-2
CDR3 protein: CASSLNGQGSSYGYTF

V gene: TRBV6-2/TRBV6-3
J gene: TRBJ1-1
CDR3 protein: CASSQQGNTEAFF

V gene: TRBV11-2
J gene: TRBJ2-2
CDR3 protein: CASSLALASGELFF

V gene: TRBV5-1
J gene: TRBJ2-3
CDR3 protein: CASNFEQASTDTQYF

V gene: TRBV3-1/TRBV3-2
J gene: TRBJ1-3
CDR3 protein: CASSVAGTGGNTIYF

V gene: TRBV10-3
J gene: TRBJ1-1
CDR3 protein: CAISDEGGTNTEAFF

V gene: TRBV20-1
J gene: TRBJ1-5
CDR3 protein: CSASGTTQHF

V gene: TRBV9
J gene: TRBJ2-1
CDR3 protein: CASSVLAGSSYNEQFF

V gene: TRBV11-2
J gene: TRBJ2-1
CDR3 protein: CASSLWSGDNEQFF

V gene: TRBV27
J gene: TRBJ1-2
CDR3 protein: CASSRAAFGYGYTF

V gene: TRBV7-8
J gene: TRBJ2-5
CDR3 protein: CASSLGLLTYF